The 24 T cell receptor beta chains in this list originate from one sample, sequenced in a study of cytomegalovirus exposure and HLA in healthy donors. Sequencing used immunoSEQ multiplex PCR; TCRdb keeps in-frame clones, though not all of them. The table has roughly 300,000 clones, around 90% seen once. The sample was PBMCs. These receptors were taken from a woman under 40 in good health and CMV-seropositive.

This clone showed up just a few times. V gene TRBV19 combines with J gene TRBJ1-1; D gene unclear. The CDR3 is 14 amino acids. CDR1 is LNHDA and CDR2 is SQIVND in the germline V gene (reference sequence). Trimming stripped 6 bases from V and 1 base from J, with 12 bases between. In DNA, the CDR3 is TGTGCCAGTAGGGAGGTTCCGGGGAACACTGAAGCTTTCTTT. Translation: CASREVPGNTEAFF.

The rearrangement links TRBV7-2 to TRBJ2-3, with D perhaps TRBD1 or TRBD2 (6 bases each). The CDR3 length is 15 residues. Germline V CDR1 and CDR2: SGHTA, FQGNSA. V lost 1 base to trimming and J lost 2 bases, with 10 bases between them. The CDR3 reads CASSLVGGHTDTQYF. DNA for the CDR3: TGTGCCAGCAGCTTAGTTGGGGGGCACACAGATACGCAGTATTTT.

The V call is TRBV6-5, the J call TRBJ2-7; 8 bases line up with TRBD1. J gave up 4 bases and V 5 bases, and 7 bases lay outside the gene matches. The CDR3 contains 14 residues. Germline CDR1 MNHEY, CDR2 SVGAGI. Here the CDR3 reads CASSQGQGVYEQYF. The CDR3 DNA reads TGTGCCAGCAGTCAAGGACAGGGTGTATACGAGCAGTACTTC.

This clone was observed a handful of times. The rearrangement uses TRBV2 and TRBJ1-2, with no clear D. CDR3 length: 16 amino acids. The V and J ends lost 0 bases and 3 bases respectively, with 14 bases between them. In germline, CDR1 is SNHLY, CDR2 FYNNEI. The CDR3: CASSEARTATHYGYTF. CDR3 sequence (DNA): TGTGCCAGCAGTGAAGCGCGTACAGCTACCCACTATGGCTACACCTTC.

The chain is built from TRBV7-8 and TRBJ2-1; the D gene is possibly TRBD1 (5 bases). This CDR3 is 13 amino acids long. V lost 1 base, J lost 5 bases, and 6 bases lay in between. CDR1 and CDR2 (germline): SGHVS, FQNEAQ. The CDR3 sequence is CASSLEGNNEQFF. The CDR3 DNA reads TGTGCCAGCAGCTTAGAGGGGAACAATGAGCAGTTCTTC.

This clone showed up just a few times. This rearrangement joins TRBV4-2 to TRBJ1-4; 9 bases agree with TRBD1. From germline, CDR1 is LGHNA and CDR2 YNFKEQ. CDR3 length: 18 residues. Germline trimming cut 0 bases from V and 1 base from J; bases unmatched to any gene: 6. In DNA, the CDR3 is TGTGCCAGCAGCCAAGACCCCACAGGGGGCGGAACTAATGAAAAACTGTTTTTT. It encodes CASSQDPTGGGTNEKLFF.

With regard to this clone: This specimen includes other DNA sequences encoding the same CDR3. The chain recombines TRBV2 with TRBJ1-3, with D perhaps TRBD1 (5 bases). This CDR3 comprises 13 residues. V was trimmed by 5 bases and J by 4 bases, leaving 9 bases between them. Germline V gene lookup returns CDR1 SNHLY and CDR2 FYNNEI. The CDR3 loop reads CASSQGPGNTIYF. CDR3 coding DNA: TGTGCCAGCAGTCAGGGACCCGGAAACACCATATATTTT.

The chain employs TRBV5-4 and TRBJ2-2; D assignment may be TRBD1 or TRBD2 (5 bases each). This CDR3 comprises 16 residues. The V and J ends lost 2 bases and 2 bases respectively, with 13 bases between them. CDR1 and CDR2 (germline): SGHNT, YYREEE (reference sequence). This chain's CDR3 is CASSLGDGGNTGELFF. CDR3 sequence (DNA): TGTGCCAGCAGCTTAGGGGACGGAGGCAACACCGGGGAGCTGTTTTTT.

The rearrangement links TRBV19 to TRBJ2-7; 7 bases fit TRBD2. The CDR3 runs 13 residues. The trim removed 7 bases at V and 6 bases at J, leaving 9 bases unmatched. In germline, CDR1 is LNHDA, CDR2 SQIVND (reference sequence). CDR3 in DNA: TGTGCCAGTATTGGCGGGAGAGGTCCCGAGCAGTACTTC. As protein: CASIGGRGPEQYF. Drawing the rest from reference TRBV19 and TRBJ2-7, the complete variable domain is DGGITQSPKYLFRKEGQNVTLSCEQNLNHDAMYWYRQDPGQGLRLIYYSQIVNDFQKGDIAEGYSVSREKKESFPLTVTSAQKNPTAFYLCASIGGRGPEQYFGPGTRLTVT.

The V call is TRBV7-9, the J call TRBJ2-5; a possible D gene is TRBD2 (7 bases). The CDR3 length is 17 residues. CDR1 and CDR2 (germline): SEHNR, FQNEAQ (reference sequence). V was pared by 1 base and J by 4 bases, with 19 bases between. CDR3 DNA: TGTGCCAGCAGCTTAGAGATGAGTAGGGGGGGGCGAGAGACCCAGTACTTC. It yields the protein CASSLEMSRGGRETQYF.

This clone has just a few counts. The chain links TRBV5-6 to TRBJ2-7; possible D gene TRBD2, 5 bases. The germline V and J ends were trimmed by 5 bases and 5 bases, with 11 bases remaining between them. Germline lookup yields CDR1 SGHDT and CDR2 YYEEEE. This CDR3 comprises 12 residues. For the CDR3, the DNA is TGTGCCAGCAGTCAAACAGCGGACGAGCAGTACTTC. It yields the protein CASSQTADEQYF.

The chain joins TRBV9 to TRBJ2-3; D is uncertain. The CDR3 spans 13 residues. CDR1 and CDR2 from the germline V gene are SGDLS and YYNGEE. V was trimmed by 3 bases and J by 4 bases, leaving 9 bases between them. CDR3 sequence (DNA): TGTGCCAGCAGCGACTACCGGTCAGATACGCAGTATTTT. Translating it yields CASSDYRSDTQYF.

This chain links TRBV28 with TRBJ2-4; D unclear. The CDR3 loop spans 15 amino acids. V lost 3 bases, J lost 8 bases, and 17 bases lay in between. Germline-derived CDR1 and CDR2 are MDHEN and SYDVKM. As DNA, the CDR3 is TGTGCCAGCAGTTTTAATTTTCGGCTCCTCCACATTCAGTACTTC. Encoded protein: CASSFNFRLLHIQYF.

The gene calls are TRBV4-3 and TRBJ1-2; the D gene is possibly TRBD1 (6 bases). Germline-derived CDR1 and CDR2 are LGHNA and YSLEER. This CDR3 is 17 amino acids long. V lost 4 bases and J 1 base, leaving 19 bases between the germline ends. This chain's CDR3 is CASSPQATGPFNYGYTF. The CDR3 coding sequence is TGCGCCAGCAGCCCCCAAGCGACAGGCCCCTTTAACTATGGCTACACCTTC.

The V and J genes are TRBV28 and TRBJ2-2; weak D call: TRBD2 (6 bases). Germline V lookup: CDR1 MDHEN, CDR2 SYDVKM. The CDR3 extends over 17 amino acids. Trimming pared 7 bases from V and 1 base from J, leaving 19 bases between. CDR3 in amino acids: CASTLASWGVNTGELFF. DNA for the CDR3: TGTGCCAGCACCTTGGCATCGTGGGGGGTGAACACCGGGGAGCTGTTTTTT.

The chain employs TRBV25-1 and TRBJ2-5; 11 nucleotides match TRBD2. The length of the CDR3 is 17 residues. Germline CDR1 is MGHDK and CDR2 is SYGVNS. The ends lost 2 bases at V and 3 bases at J; junction bases unmatched: 8. The CDR3 spells CASSETPPLAGEETQYF. Here the CDR3 DNA reads TGTGCCAGCAGTGAAACCCCCCCACTAGCGGGGGAAGAGACCCAGTACTTC.

The CDR3 reads CASSEVGTNSPLHF. CDR3 DNA: TGTGCCAGCAGTGAAGTTGGGACTAATTCACCCCTCCACTTT. The chain couples TRBV6-1 to TRBJ1-6, with a possible D match to TRBD1 (5 bases). Deletions cut 1 base from V and 6 bases from J, with 7 bases between. Germline CDR1 is MNHNS and CDR2 is SASEGT. The CDR3 loop spans 14 amino acids.

The rearrangement joins TRBV4-3 to TRBJ2-3, with D unresolved. The germline V and J ends were trimmed by 0 bases and 6 bases, with 10 bases remaining between them. Looked up from germline, CDR1 is LGHNA and CDR2 is YSLEER. CDR3 length equals 14 residues. CDR3 region: CASSQDLRSDTQYF. The DNA for the CDR3 is TGCGCCAGCAGCCAAGATTTGAGGTCCGATACGCAGTATTTT.

The chain recombines TRBV15 with TRBJ2-1; TRBD1 might be the D (6 bases). V was shortened by 6 bases and J by 4 bases, with 19 bases between the two germline ends. From germline, CDR1 is LNHNV and CDR2 YYDKDF (reference sequence). The CDR3 runs to 16 residues. The CDR3 loop is CATRIATGLEYNEQFF. In nucleotides, the CDR3 is TGTGCCACCAGGATAGCTACAGGGCTAGAGTACAATGAGCAGTTCTTC.

The V gene is TRBV5-1, the J gene TRBJ2-7, with TRBD1 identical over 9 bases. The germline V gene encodes CDR1 SGHRS and CDR2 YFSETQ. The length of the CDR3 is 15 residues. V trimming: 5 bases; J trimming: 3 bases; junction bases outside the gene matches: 9. The DNA for the CDR3 is TGCGCCAGCAGTACCGGGACAGGGAGAGTCTACGAGCAGTACTTC. It translates to CASSTGTGRVYEQYF.

This clone appeared a single time. The J gene is TRBJ2-7, the V gene TRBV7-2; D is unclear. Germline V gene data show CDR1 as SGHTA and CDR2 as FQGNSA. This CDR3 spans 13 amino acids. V lost 1 base and J lost 2, with 6 bases in between. The CDR3 is CASSLDRAYEQYF. The CDR3 DNA follows: TGTGCCAGCAGCTTAGATAGAGCCTACGAGCAGTACTTC.

This clone was recorded a few times. The V call is TRBV5-6, the J call TRBJ1-2, with unresolved D. The CDR3 has 10 residues. Trimming cost V 4 bases and J 8 bases, with 6 bases left between them. Germline values: CDR1 SGHDT, CDR2 YYEEEE. The CDR3 loop reads CASSPPGYTF. The CDR3 nucleotides are TGTGCCAGCAGCCCCCCGGGCTACACCTTC.

The J gene is TRBJ2-1, the V gene TRBV4-1, with TRBD2 as a possible D gene (7 bases). This CDR3 is built from 16 residues. V was cut by 0 bases and J by 4 bases, with 13 bases left in between. Germline V gene lookup returns CDR1 MGHRA and CDR2 YSYEKL. DNA of the CDR3: TGCGCCAGCAGCCAAGATACGAGGGGGGGATACAATGAGCAGTTCTTC. Protein sequence: CASSQDTRGGYNEQFF.

In DNA form, the CDR3 reads TGTGCCAGCAGTTCCCCGGGACACCAGAACACCGGGGAGCTGTTTTTT. Translating it yields CASSSPGHQNTGELFF. This chain connects TRBV28 to TRBJ2-2; tentative D call: TRBD1 (6 bases). The V gene's germline CDR1 is MDHEN and CDR2 SYDVKM. CDR3 length: 16 amino acids. The germline V and J ends were trimmed by 4 bases and 1 base, with 13 bases remaining between them.